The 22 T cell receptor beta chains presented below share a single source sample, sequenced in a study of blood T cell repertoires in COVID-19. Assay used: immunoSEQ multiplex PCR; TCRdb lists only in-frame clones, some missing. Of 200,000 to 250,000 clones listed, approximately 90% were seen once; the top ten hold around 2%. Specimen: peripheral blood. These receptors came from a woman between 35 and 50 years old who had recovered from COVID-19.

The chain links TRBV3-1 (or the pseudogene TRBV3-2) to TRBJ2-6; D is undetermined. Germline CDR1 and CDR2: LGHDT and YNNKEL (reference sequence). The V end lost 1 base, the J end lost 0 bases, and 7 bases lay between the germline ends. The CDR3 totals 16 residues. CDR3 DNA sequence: TGTGCCAGCAGCCAAGGGAGAACCTCTGGGGCCAACGTCCTGACTTTC. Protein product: CASSQGRTSGANVLTF.

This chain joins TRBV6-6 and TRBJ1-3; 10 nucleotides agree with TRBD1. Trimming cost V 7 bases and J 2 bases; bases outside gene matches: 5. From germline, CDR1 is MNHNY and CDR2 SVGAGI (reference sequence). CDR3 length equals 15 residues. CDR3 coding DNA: TGTGCCAGCACCCCCGGACAGGGGGCTGGAAACACCATATATTTT. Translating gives CASTPGQGAGNTIYF.

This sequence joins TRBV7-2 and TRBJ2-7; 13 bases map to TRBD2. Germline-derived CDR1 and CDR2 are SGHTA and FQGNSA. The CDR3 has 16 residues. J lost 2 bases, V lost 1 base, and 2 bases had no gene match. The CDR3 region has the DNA TGTGCCAGCAGCTTAGAGGGACTAGCGGGGCCCTACGAGCAGTACTTC. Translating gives CASSLEGLAGPYEQYF.

CDR3 residues: CASSYGQGSSPLSGANVLTF. CDR3 nucleotides: TGCGCCAGCAGCTACGGACAGGGAAGTTCTCCCCTCTCTGGGGCCAACGTCCTGACTTTC. This chain uses TRBV5-1 with TRBJ2-6; TRBD1 aligns across 8 bases. The CDR3 consists of 20 residues. V trimming: 3 bases; J trimming: 0 bases; junction bases outside the gene matches: 14. Germline loops: CDR1 SGHRS, CDR2 YFSETQ. The full variable domain, with the rest looked up from reference TRBV5-1 and TRBJ2-6, is KAGVTQTPRYLIKTRGQQVTLSCSPISGHRSVSWYQQTPGQGLQFLFEYFSETQRNKGNFPGRFSGRQFSNSRSEMNVSTLELGDSALYLCASSYGQGSSPLSGANVLTFGAGSRLTVL.

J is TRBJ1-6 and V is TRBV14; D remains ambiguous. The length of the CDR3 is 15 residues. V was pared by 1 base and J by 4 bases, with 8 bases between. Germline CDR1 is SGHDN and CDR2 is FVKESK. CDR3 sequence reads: CASSQVTPYNSPLHF. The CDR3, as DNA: TGTGCCAGCAGCCAAGTAACACCGTATAATTCACCCCTCCACTTT.

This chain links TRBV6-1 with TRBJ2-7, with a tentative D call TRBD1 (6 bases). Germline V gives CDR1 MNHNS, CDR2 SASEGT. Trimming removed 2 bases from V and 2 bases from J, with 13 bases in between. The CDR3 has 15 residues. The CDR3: CASSEWDTSAYEQYF. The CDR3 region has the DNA TGTGCCAGCAGTGAATGGGACACATCAGCCTACGAGCAGTACTTC.

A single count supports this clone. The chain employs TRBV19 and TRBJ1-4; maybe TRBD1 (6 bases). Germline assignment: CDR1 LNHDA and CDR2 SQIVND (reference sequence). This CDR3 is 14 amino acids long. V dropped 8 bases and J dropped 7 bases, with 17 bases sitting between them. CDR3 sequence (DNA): TGTGCCAGTGAGGGGGGGGTCTCCGGTGAAAAACTGTTTTTT. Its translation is CASEGGVSGEKLFF.

CDR3 nucleotide sequence: TGTGCCAGCAGTTTCCGTCGAGCGGGAAGCACAGATACGCAGTATTTT. Translated, it gives CASSFRRAGSTDTQYF. The J gene is TRBJ2-3, the V gene TRBV6-2 or TRBV6-3, with 7 bases matching TRBD2. Trimming removed 4 bases from V and 0 bases from J; junction bases left unmatched: 7. The CDR3 is 16 residues long. CDR1 and CDR2 from the germline V gene are MNHEY and SVGEGT.

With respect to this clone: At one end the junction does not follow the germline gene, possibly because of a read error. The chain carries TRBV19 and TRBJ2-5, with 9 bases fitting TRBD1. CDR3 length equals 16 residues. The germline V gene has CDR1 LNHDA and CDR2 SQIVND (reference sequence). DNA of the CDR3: TGTGCCAGCAGTATAAGGAGGACAGGGGAAGGGGAGACCCAGTACTTC. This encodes CASSIRRTGEGETQYF. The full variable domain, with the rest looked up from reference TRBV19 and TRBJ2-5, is DGGITQSPKYLFRKEGQNVTLSCEQNLNHDAMYWYRQDPGQGLRLIYYSQIVNDFQKGDIAEGYSVSREKKESFPLTVTSAQKNPTAFYLCASSIRRTGEGETQYFGPGTRLLVL.

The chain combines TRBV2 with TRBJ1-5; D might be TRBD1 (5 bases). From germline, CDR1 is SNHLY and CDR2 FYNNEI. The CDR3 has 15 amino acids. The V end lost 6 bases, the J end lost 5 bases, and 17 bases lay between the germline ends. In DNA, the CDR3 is TGTGCCAGCAGCTCCACCCTGGGGGGGGATCAGCCCCAGCATTTT. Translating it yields CASSSTLGGDQPQHF. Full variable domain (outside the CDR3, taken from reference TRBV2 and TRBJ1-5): EPEVTQTPSHQVTQMGQEVILRCVPISNHLYFYWYRQILGQKVEFLVSFYNNEISEKSEIFDDQFSVERPDGSNFTLKIRSTKLEDSAMYFCASSSTLGGDQPQHFGDGTRLSIL.

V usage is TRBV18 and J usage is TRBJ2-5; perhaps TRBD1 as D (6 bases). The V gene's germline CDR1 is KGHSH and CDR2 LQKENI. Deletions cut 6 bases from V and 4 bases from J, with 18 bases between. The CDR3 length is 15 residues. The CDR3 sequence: CASSLQGLGGETQYF. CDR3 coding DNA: TGTGCCAGCTCGTTACAGGGCCTTGGAGGAGAGACCCAGTACTTC.

The CDR3 nucleotides read TGTGCCAGCAGTTCCAGGGGGCCTCTCTCTGGGGCCAACGTCCTGACTTTC. Its protein is CASSSRGPLSGANVLTF. J is TRBJ2-6 and V is TRBV25-1, with TRBD1 identical over 8 bases. V shed 5 bases, J shed 0 bases, and the junction held 6 bases outside the gene matches. CDR1 and CDR2 (germline): MGHDK, SYGVNS. CDR3 size: 17 residues. Supplemented by reference TRBV25-1 and TRBJ2-6, the full variable domain reads EADIYQTPRYLVIGTGKKITLECSQTMGHDKMYWYQQDPGMELHLIHYSYGVNSTEKGDLSSESTVSRIRTEHFPLTLESARPSHTSQYLCASSSRGPLSGANVLTFGAGSRLTVL.

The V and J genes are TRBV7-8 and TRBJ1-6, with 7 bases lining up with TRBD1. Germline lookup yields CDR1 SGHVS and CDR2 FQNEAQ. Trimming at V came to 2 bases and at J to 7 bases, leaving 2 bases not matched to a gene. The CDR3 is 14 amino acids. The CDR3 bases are TGTGCCAGCAGCTTACCGGACAGGAATTCACCCCTCCACTTT. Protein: CASSLPDRNSPLHF.

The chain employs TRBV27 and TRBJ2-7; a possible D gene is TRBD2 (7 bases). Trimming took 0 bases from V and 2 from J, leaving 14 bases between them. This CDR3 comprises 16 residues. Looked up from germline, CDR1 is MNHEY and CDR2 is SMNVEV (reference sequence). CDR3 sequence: CASSLSRGGPAYEQYF. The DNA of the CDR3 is TGTGCCAGCAGTTTATCGAGGGGGGGGCCCGCCTACGAGCAGTACTTC.

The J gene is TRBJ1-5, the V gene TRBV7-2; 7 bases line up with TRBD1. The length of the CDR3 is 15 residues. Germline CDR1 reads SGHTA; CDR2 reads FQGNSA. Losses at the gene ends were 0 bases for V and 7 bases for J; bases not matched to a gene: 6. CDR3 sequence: CASSLAQGMNQPQHF. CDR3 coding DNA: TGTGCCAGCAGCTTAGCACAGGGGATGAACCAGCCCCAGCATTTT.

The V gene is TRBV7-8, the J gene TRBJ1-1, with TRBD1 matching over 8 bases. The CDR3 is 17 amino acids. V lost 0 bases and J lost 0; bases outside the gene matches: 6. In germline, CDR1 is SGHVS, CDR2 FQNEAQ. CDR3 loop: CASSLAGTGLMNTEAFF. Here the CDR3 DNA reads TGTGCCAGCAGCTTAGCAGGGACAGGATTAATGAACACTGAAGCTTTCTTT.

The CDR3 sequence: CASSDPLRTGTNTEAFF. CDR3 nucleotide sequence: TGTGCCAGCAGTGACCCTCTTCGGACAGGGACGAACACTGAAGCTTTCTTT. The V gene is TRBV6-4, the J gene TRBJ1-1; 8 nucleotides agree with TRBD1. Germline CDR1 and CDR2: MRHNA and SNTAGT. V lost 2 bases and J lost 1; bases outside the gene matches: 9. The CDR3 is 17 residues long.

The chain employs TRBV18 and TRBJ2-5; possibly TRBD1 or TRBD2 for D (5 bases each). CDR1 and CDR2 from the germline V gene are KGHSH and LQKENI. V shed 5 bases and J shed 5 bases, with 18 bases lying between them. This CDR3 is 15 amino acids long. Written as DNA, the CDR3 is TGTGCCAGCTCATCACAGGACGGGGAGAGGGAGACCCAGTACTTC. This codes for CASSSQDGERETQYF.

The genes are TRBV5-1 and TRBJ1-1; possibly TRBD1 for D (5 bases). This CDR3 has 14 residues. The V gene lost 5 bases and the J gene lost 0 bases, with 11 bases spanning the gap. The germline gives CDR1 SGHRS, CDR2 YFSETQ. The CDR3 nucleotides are TGCGCCAGCAGGTCAGACAGCCTGAACACTGAAGCTTTCTTT. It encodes CASRSDSLNTEAFF. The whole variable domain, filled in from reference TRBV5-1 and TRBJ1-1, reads KAGVTQTPRYLIKTRGQQVTLSCSPISGHRSVSWYQQTPGQGLQFLFEYFSETQRNKGNFPGRFSGRQFSNSRSEMNVSTLELGDSALYLCASRSDSLNTEAFFGQGTRLTVV.

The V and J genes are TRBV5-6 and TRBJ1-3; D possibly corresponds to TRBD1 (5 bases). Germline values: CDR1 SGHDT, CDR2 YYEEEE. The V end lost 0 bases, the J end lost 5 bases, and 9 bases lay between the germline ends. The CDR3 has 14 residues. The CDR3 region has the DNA TGTGCCAGCAGCTTGGACAGGATCAGAAACACCATATATTTT. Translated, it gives CASSLDRIRNTIYF.

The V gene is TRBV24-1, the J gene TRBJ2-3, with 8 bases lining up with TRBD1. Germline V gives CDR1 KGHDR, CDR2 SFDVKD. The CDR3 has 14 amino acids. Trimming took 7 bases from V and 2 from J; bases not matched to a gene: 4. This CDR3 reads CATSRTGSTDTQYF. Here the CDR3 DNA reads TGTGCCACCAGCAGGACAGGGTCCACAGATACGCAGTATTTT.

The CDR3, as DNA: TGTGCCAGCAGCTTAAGGAGACAGGGGGCGACTGAAGCTTTCTTT. Its translation: CASSLRRQGATEAFF. The genes are TRBV11-3 and TRBJ1-1, with 10 bases aligning to TRBD1. The CDR3 covers 15 residues. With V trimmed by 2 bases and J by 5 bases, 5 bases remained unmatched. Germline V gene sequence: CDR1 SGHNT, CDR2 YENEEA.